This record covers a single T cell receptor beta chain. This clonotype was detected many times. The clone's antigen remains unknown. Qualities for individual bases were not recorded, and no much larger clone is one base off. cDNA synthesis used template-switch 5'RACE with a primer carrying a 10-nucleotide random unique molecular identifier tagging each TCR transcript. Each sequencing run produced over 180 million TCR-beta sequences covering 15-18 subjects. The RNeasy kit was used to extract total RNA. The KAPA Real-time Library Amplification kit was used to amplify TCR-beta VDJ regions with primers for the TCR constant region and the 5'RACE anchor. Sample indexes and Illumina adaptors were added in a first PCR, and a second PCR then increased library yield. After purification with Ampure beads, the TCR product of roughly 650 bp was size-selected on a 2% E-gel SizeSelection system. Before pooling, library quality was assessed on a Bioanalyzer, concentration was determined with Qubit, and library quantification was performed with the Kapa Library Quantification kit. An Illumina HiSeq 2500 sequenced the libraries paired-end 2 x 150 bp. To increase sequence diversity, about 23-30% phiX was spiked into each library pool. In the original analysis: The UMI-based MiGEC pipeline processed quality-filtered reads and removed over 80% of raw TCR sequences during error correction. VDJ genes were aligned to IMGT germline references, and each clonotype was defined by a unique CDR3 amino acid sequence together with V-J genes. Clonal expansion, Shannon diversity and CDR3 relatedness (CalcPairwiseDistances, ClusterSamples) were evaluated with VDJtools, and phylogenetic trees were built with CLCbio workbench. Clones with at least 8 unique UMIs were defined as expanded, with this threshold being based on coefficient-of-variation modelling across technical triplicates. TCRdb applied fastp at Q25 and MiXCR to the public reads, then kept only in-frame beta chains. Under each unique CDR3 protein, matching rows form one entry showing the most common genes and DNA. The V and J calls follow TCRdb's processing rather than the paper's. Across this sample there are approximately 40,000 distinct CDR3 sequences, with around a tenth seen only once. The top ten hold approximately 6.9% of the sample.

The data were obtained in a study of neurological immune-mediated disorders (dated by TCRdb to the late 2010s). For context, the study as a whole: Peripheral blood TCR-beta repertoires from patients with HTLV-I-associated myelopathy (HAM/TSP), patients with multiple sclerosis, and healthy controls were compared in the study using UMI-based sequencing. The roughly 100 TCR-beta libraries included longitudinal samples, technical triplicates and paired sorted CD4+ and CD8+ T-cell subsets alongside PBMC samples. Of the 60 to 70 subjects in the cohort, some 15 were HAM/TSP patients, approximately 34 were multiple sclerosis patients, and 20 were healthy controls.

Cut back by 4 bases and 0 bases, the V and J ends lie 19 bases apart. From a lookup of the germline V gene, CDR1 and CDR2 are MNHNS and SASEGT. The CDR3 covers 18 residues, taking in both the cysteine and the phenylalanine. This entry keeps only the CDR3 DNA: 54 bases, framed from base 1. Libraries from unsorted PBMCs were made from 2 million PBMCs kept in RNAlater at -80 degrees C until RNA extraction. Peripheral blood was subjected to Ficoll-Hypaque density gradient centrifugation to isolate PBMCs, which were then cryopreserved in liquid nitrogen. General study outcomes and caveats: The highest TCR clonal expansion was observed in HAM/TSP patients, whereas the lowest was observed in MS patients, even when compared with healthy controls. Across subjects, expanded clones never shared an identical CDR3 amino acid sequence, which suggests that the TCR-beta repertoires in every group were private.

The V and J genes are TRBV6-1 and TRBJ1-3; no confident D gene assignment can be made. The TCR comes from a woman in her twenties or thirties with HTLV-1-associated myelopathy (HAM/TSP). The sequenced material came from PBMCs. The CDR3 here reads CASSVLLWSLSSGNTIYF. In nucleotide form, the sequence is TGTGCCAGCAGTGTACTACTCTGGAGCCTTTCCTCTGGAAACACCATATATTTT.